The 22 T cell receptor beta chains in this list originate from one sample, sequenced in a study of CD8+ T cells in alopecia areata. Sequencing used cDNA as its template, made by extracting RNA and reverse transcribing it. Data came from immunoSEQ multiplex PCR; TCRdb stores just in-frame clones and leaves some out. The sample is made up of about 270,000 clones, none counted only once. After pooling, cutaneous lymph node cells were sorted with CD4, CD8alpha, NKG2D, NKG2ACE and other markers. Source material: CD4+ T cells sorted from a lymph node. These receptor sequences come from a C3H/HeJ mouse with alopecia areata. MHC haplotype: H2-k.

The sample holds a few counts of this clone. All gene names here are mouse names. The read ends 4 residues early relative to the CDR3; the germline J gene fills the gap. The sample has other DNA sequences that encode this CDR3 too. The chain combines TRBV1 with TRBJ2-7, with 10 bases that match TRBD2. Per germline, CDR1 NSQYPW and CDR2 LRSPGD (reference sequence). The CDR3 runs to 14 residues. The part of the CDR3 DNA that was read is TGCACCTGCAGTGCTGGACTGGGGGTTTAT. Translated: CTCSAGLGVY. The entire CDR3 reads CTCSAGLGVYEQYF.

This clone was found a few times. Here the gene names and germline are mouse. The read terminates 4 residues ahead of where the CDR3 ends, so the germline J gene completes it. This chain links TRBV13-3 with TRBJ2-3; D perhaps matches TRBD1 (6 bases). This CDR3 is 15 amino acids long. CDR1 and CDR2 (germline): NNHDY, SYVADS. The V end lost 5 bases, the J end lost 0 bases, and 13 bases lay between the germline ends. This CDR3 reads CASRSLRGSAETLYF. The CDR3 DNA, read in part, is TGTGCCAGCAGGAGCCTCAGGGGTAGTGCAGAA.

This clone was detected a few times. The gene names here belong to mouse. Read coverage stops 4 residues before the CDR3 terminus; the germline J gene supplies the remainder. This chain links TRBV5 with TRBJ1-1; TRBD1 matches at 7 bases. Germline trimming cut 1 base from V and 4 bases from J; bases unmatched to any gene: 6. Germline V gene sequence: CDR1 LGHNA, CDR2 YNLKQL (reference sequence). The CDR3 spans 15 residues. The part of the CDR3 DNA that was read is TGTGCCAGCAGCCAAGCGGAGGGGGCCCCCACA. This encodes CASSQAEGAPT. The full CDR3 protein reads CASSQAEGAPTEVFF.

To note about this clone: Gene and germline names: mouse. The read terminates 4 residues ahead of where the CDR3 ends, so the germline J gene completes it. J is TRBJ2-7 and V is TRBV1; 9 bases map to TRBD2. The length of the CDR3 is 15 residues. The germline V gene has CDR1 NSQYPW and CDR2 LRSPGD (reference sequence). Partial CDR3 DNA: TGCACCTGCAGTGCAGATCGTGGGGGGGCGGAT. Translating gives CTCSADRGGAD. The CDR3 reads in full as CTCSADRGGADEQYF. The complete variable domain, with remaining parts taken from reference TRBV1 and TRBJ2-7, reads VTLLEQNPRWRLVPRGQAVNLRCILKNSQYPWMSWYQQDLQKQLQWLFTLRSPGDKEVKSLPGADYLATRVTDTELRLQVANMSQGRTLYCTCSADRGGADEQYFGPGTRLTVL.

With respect to this clone: Genes and germline come from the mouse. Different DNA sequences within this sample yield the same CDR3. CDR3 DNA, as far as it was read: TGTGCCAGCAGCCAAACTGGAAACCAAGAC. Translating it yields CASSQTGNQD. The complete CDR3 reads CASSQTGNQDTQYF. V is TRBV5 and J is TRBJ2-5; tentatively, D is TRBD2 (5 bases). The CDR3 goes on 4 residues after the read ends, and that part is filled in from the germline J gene. CDR3 size: 14 residues. V lost 2 bases to trimming and J lost 0 bases, with 6 bases between them. Germline V lookup: CDR1 LGHNA, CDR2 YNLKQL (reference sequence).

This clone was seen only a few times. Gene names denote mouse genes. Coverage ceases 4 residues before the CDR3 finishes, and the germline J gene fills in the end. The genes are TRBV5 and TRBJ1-2, with D possibly TRBD1 on 6 matching bases. The CDR3 runs to 15 residues. The V and J ends lost 0 bases and 4 bases respectively, with 12 bases between them. The germline gives CDR1 LGHNA, CDR2 YNLKQL (reference sequence). Partial CDR3 DNA: TGTGCCAGCAGCCAAGAAGGGGGGGCGGGCTCC. The encoded protein is CASSQEGGAGS. Given in full, the CDR3 is CASSQEGGAGSDYTF.

This clone has just a few counts. Mouse germline and gene names are used. The DNA ends 4 residues before the CDR3 does, and the rest of the CDR3 is filled in from the germline J gene. The chain recombines TRBV17 with TRBJ2-2, with unresolved D. Deletions cut 6 bases from V and 2 bases from J, with 4 bases between. Germline CDR1 is MNHDT and CDR2 is YYDKIL. The CDR3 is 12 amino acids. The CDR3 bases that were read are TGTGCTAGCAGAAGTAACACCGGG. Its translation: CASRSNTG. The whole CDR3 protein reads CASRSNTGQLYF.

This clone has only a few counts. A much larger clone lies one base from this, so it may be a read error. These gene names are mouse names. The read gets to within 4 residues of the CDR3 end, and the germline J gene fills in the rest. This sequence joins TRBV13-1 and TRBJ2-1; D is possibly TRBD1 (6 bases). The V end was cut by 3 bases, the J end by 5 bases, with 12 bases between. In germline, CDR1 is NSHNY, CDR2 SYGAGN. The CDR3 loop spans 14 amino acids. CDR3 sequence reads: CASSVQGLDAEQFF. CDR3 bases read: TGTGCCAGCAGTGTCCAGGGGCTGGATGCT.

About this clone itself: Gene names and germline refer to mouse. The read falls 4 residues short of the CDR3 end, and the missing part is taken from the germline J gene. V is TRBV5 and J is TRBJ1-1; a possible D gene is TRBD1 (5 bases). Germline CDR1 and CDR2: LGHNA and YNLKQL (reference sequence). This CDR3 region has 13 residues. The sequenced part of the CDR3 DNA is TGTGCCAGCAGCCAAGAGGGCAGGGCA. Its translation: CASSQEGRA. The whole CDR3 reads CASSQEGRAEVFF.

Turning to this clone: The germline and genes are mouse ones. The missing CDR3 end, 4 residues past where the read stops, is filled in from the germline J gene. The J gene is TRBJ2-1, the V gene TRBV13-2; 10 bases align to TRBD2. The CDR3 runs to 15 residues. Trimming at V came to 1 base and at J to 3 bases, leaving 1 base not matched to a gene. The germline V gene has CDR1 NNHNN and CDR2 SYGAGS (reference sequence). The covered CDR3 bases are TGTGCCAGCGGTGATTCTGGGGGGGCCTATGCT. The encoded protein is CASGDSGGAYA. The whole CDR3 region reads CASGDSGGAYAEQFF.

On this clone: Mouse gene names and germline throughout. The read gets to within 4 residues of the CDR3 end, and the germline J gene fills in the rest. The chain couples TRBV21 to TRBJ2-1, with 9 nucleotides matching TRBD1. TRBV21 is given ORF status, its function remaining uncertain. The CDR3 covers 13 residues. Trimming removed 4 bases from V and 5 bases from J; junction bases left unmatched: 0. The CDR3 here is CASSRTGDAEQFF. Incomplete CDR3 DNA: TGTGCTAGCAGTCGGACAGGGGATGCT.

About this clone itself: All gene names here are mouse names. The CDR3 is cut off 4 residues early in the read; its end comes from the germline J gene. The chain is built from TRBV5 and TRBJ2-5; maybe TRBD1 (7 bases). Germline V lookup: CDR1 LGHNA, CDR2 YNLKQL (reference sequence). The CDR3 has 14 amino acids. The CDR3 sequence is CASSQEEGADTQYF. The DNA read from the CDR3 is TGTGCCAGCAGCCAAGAAGAGGGGGCGGAC.

This clone turned up a few times. Germline and genes: mouse. The CDR3 end lies 4 residues beyond the end of the read and is filled in from the germline J gene. The chain combines TRBV5 with TRBJ2-3; TRBD2 aligns across 8 bases. The CDR3 contains 15 residues. Germline CDR1 is LGHNA and CDR2 is YNLKQL (reference sequence). The J segment lost 4 bases and the V segment lost 2 bases, leaving 5 bases of the junction unmatched. The sequenced part of the CDR3 DNA is TGTGCCAGCAGCCAATCTGGGGGGATGACAGAA. Its protein is CASSQSGGMTE. The full CDR3 is CASSQSGGMTETLYF.

Comment on this clone: The gene names given are mouse names. Read sequence stops 4 residues before the CDR3 end, and the germline J gene provides the missing end. Other DNA sequences from this sample encode an identical CDR3 as well. V and J are TRBV19 and TRBJ1-1; the match to TRBD1 covers 9 bases. Looked up from germline, CDR1 is FNHDT and CDR2 is SITEND (reference sequence). This CDR3 is 14 amino acids long. V trimming: 2 bases; J trimming: 1 base; junction bases outside the gene matches: 0. CDR3 amino acids: CASSMTGGNTEVFF. The part of the CDR3 DNA that was read is TGTGCCAGCAGTATGACAGGGGGAAACACA.

This clone was detected a few times. Genes here carry mouse names. The CDR3 end is not reached by the read, which stops 4 residues before it; the germline J gene fills it in. The rearrangement joins TRBV13-2 to TRBJ2-5; weak D call: TRBD2 (5 bases). This CDR3 is 14 amino acids long. Germline V lookup: CDR1 NNHNN, CDR2 SYGAGS (reference sequence). The V end was cut by 4 bases, the J end by 0 bases, with 9 bases between. The sequenced part of the CDR3 DNA is TGTGCCAGCGGTCGGACTTCTAACCAAGAC. It codes for CASGRTSNQD. The whole CDR3 sequence reads CASGRTSNQDTQYF.

This clone has just a few counts. Mouse gene names apply. The CDR3 end lies 4 residues beyond the end of the read and is filled in from the germline J gene. At the DNA level, this CDR3 is encoded by other sequences in the same sample as well. This chain joins TRBV31 and TRBJ2-3; perhaps TRBD1 as D (6 bases). Germline V lookup: CDR1 GKSSPN, CDR2 SITVG. The CDR3 is made up of 13 amino acids. Trimming left V 1 base short and J 3 bases short, with 8 bases between. The CDR3 protein is CAWSPGTAETLYF. Incomplete CDR3 DNA: TGTGCCTGGAGTCCGGGGACAGCAGAA.

Concerning this clone itself: The gene names here belong to mouse. The CDR3 end is not reached by the read, which stops 4 residues before it; the germline J gene fills it in. This chain links TRBV31 with TRBJ2-1; a possible D gene is TRBD1 (5 bases). V was trimmed by 3 bases and J by 0 bases, leaving 12 bases between them. Germline-derived CDR1 and CDR2 are GKSSPN and SITVG. The length of the CDR3 is 15 residues. CDR3: CAWRLRQNNYAEQFF. The part of the CDR3 DNA that was read is TGTGCCTGGAGACTCAGACAGAATAACTATGCT. The whole variable domain, remainder taken from reference TRBV31 and TRBJ2-1, is AQTIHQWPVAEIKAVGSPLSLGCTIKGKSSPNLYWYWQATGGTLQQLFYSITVGQVESVVQLNLSASRPKDDQFILSTEKLLLSHSGFYLCAWRLRQNNYAEQFFGPGTRLTVL.

To note about this clone: Mouse gene names and germline throughout. The CDR3 extends 4 residues past the end of the read, so its final part is completed from the germline J gene. V is TRBV13-1 and J is TRBJ2-5, with 7 bases that match TRBD2. Per germline, CDR1 NSHNY and CDR2 SYGAGN. CDR3 length: 14 residues. The CDR3 reads CASSDGGVGDTQYF. CDR3 DNA, as far as it was read: TGTGCCAGCAGTGACGGGGGGGTCGGAGAC.

On this clone itself: Gene names follow the mouse nomenclature. This same CDR3 is encoded by further DNA sequences in the sample. The CDR3 bases that were read are TGCACCTGCAGTCAAAACACCGGG. This encodes CTCSQNTG. The entire CDR3 reads CTCSQNTGQLYF. The genes are TRBV1 and TRBJ2-2, with no clear D. Sequencing ends 4 residues short of the CDR3 end; the germline J gene provides the rest. Germline-derived CDR1 and CDR2 are NSQYPW and LRSPGD (reference sequence). The ends were cut back, 5 bases at V and 1 base at J, with 2 bases in the middle. This CDR3 is built from 12 residues. The variable domain in full, completed from reference TRBV1 and TRBJ2-2, reads VTLLEQNPRWRLVPRGQAVNLRCILKNSQYPWMSWYQQDLQKQLQWLFTLRSPGDKEVKSLPGADYLATRVTDTELRLQVANMSQGRTLYCTCSQNTGQLYFGEGSKLTVL.

Concerning this clone: Genes and germline are mouse. The CDR3 end is not reached by the read, which stops 4 residues before it; the germline J gene fills it in. The V call is TRBV1, the J call TRBJ2-7, with 10 bases fitting TRBD1. The CDR3 runs to 15 residues. CDR1 NSQYPW and CDR2 LRSPGD come from the germline V gene (reference sequence). The sequenced part of the CDR3 DNA is TGCACCTGCAGTGCAGATTCGGGGACAGGGGAT. Protein sequence: CTCSADSGTGD. The CDR3 in full is CTCSADSGTGDEQYF.

This clone was detected a few times. Genes and germline come from the mouse. The CDR3 extends 4 residues past the end of the read, so its final part is completed from the germline J gene. This chain links TRBV13-1 with TRBJ1-2; 7 positions agree with TRBD1. The CDR3 sequence is 15 residues long. The V segment lost 0 bases and the J segment 1 base; nucleotides outside the gene matches: 3. Germline CDR1 and CDR2: NSHNY and SYGAGN. Incomplete CDR3 DNA: TGTGCCAGCAGTGATGGGGGGGACAGAAACTCC. Its translation is CASSDGGDRNS. The entire CDR3 protein reads CASSDGGDRNSDYTF.

This clone was counted a few times. The gene names given are mouse names. The missing CDR3 end, 4 residues past where the read stops, is filled in from the germline J gene. The genes are TRBV19 and TRBJ2-7, with 8 bases matching TRBD1. Germline V gene lookup returns CDR1 FNHDT and CDR2 SITEND (reference sequence). The CDR3 consists of 15 residues. J was trimmed by 0 bases and V by 4 bases; bases with no gene match: 6. The CDR3 is CASSRDRSSSYEQYF. The covered CDR3 bases are TGTGCCAGCAGTCGGGACAGGTCGAGCTCCTAT.